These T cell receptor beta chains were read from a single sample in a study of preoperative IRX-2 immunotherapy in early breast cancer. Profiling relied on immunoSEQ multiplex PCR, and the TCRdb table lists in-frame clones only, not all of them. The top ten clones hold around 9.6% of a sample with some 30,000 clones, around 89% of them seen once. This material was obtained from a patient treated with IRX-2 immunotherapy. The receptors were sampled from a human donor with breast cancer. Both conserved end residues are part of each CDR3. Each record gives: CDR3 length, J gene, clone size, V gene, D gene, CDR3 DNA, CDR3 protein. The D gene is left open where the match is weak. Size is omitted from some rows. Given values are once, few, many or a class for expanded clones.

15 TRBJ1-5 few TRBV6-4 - TGTGCCAGCAGTACGGACCACCTCGGCAATCAGCCCCAGCATTTT CASSTDHLGNQPQHF
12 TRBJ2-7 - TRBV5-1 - TGCGCCAGCAGCCCGGAGAGGGACGAGCAGTACTTC CASSPERDEQYF
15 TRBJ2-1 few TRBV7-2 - TGTGCCAGCAGCTTATGGGTGGGAGAGGGGGTTGAGCAGTTCTTC CASSLWVGEGVEQFF
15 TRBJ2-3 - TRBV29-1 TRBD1 TGCAGCGTTGAAGATCAGGGGGTTAGCACAGATACGCAGTATTTT CSVEDQGVSTDTQYF
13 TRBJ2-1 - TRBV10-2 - TGCGCCAGCACACTCAACTCCTACAATGAGCAGTTCTTC CASTLNSYNEQFF
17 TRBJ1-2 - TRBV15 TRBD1 TGTGCCACCAGCGCACGACAGGGGGGTCTCAGGGACTATGGCTACACCTTC CATSARQGGLRDYGYTF
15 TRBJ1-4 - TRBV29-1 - TGCAGCGCCGAGGGCGGCTATGCGGGTAATGAAAAACTGTTTTTT CSAEGGYAGNEKLFF
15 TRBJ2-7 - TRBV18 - TGTGCCAGCTCACCTACAGGGTTAGGGTATTACGAGCAGTACTTC CASSPTGLGYYEQYF
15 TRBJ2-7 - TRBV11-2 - TGTGCCAGCAGCTTAGAGGCGGGATCAGGCCACGAGCAGTACTTC CASSLEAGSGHEQYF
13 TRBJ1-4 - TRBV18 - TGTGCCAGCTCACCGCCGGGGAATGAAAAACTGTTTTTT CASSPPGNEKLFF
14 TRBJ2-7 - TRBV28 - TGTGCCAGCAGTCCGACAGCGTCCTCCTACGAGCAGTACTTC CASSPTASSYEQYF
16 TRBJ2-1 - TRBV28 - TGTGCCAGCAGCACCGGGACACCTATTTCCTACAATGAGCAGTTCTTC CASSTGTPISYNEQFF
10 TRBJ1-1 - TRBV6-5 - TGTGCCAGCAGTGAATCGGAAGCTTTCTTT CASSESEAFF
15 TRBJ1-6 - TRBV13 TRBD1 TGTGCCAGCAGCCCACAGGGGGCGCGAAGGTCACCCCTCCACTTT CASSPQGARRSPLHF
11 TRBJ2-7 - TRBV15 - TGTGCCACCAGCGCCCGATACGAGCAGTACTTC CATSARYEQYF
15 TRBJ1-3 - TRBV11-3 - TGTGCCAGCAGCTTAGAGTCGGGCTCTGGAAACACCATATATTTT CASSLESGSGNTIYF
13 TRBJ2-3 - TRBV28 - TGTGCCGTGGGCCTCGCGTCCGTAGATACGCAGTATTTT CAVGLASVDTQYF
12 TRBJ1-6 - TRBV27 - TGTGCCAGCAGTTTCGATAATTCACCCCTCCACTTT CASSFDNSPLHF
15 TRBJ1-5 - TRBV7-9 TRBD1 TGTGCCAGCACAAGTGGGGACAGGGGAAATCAGCCCCAGCATTTT CASTSGDRGNQPQHF
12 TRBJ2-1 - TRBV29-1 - TGCAGCGTTGGGTCCCAGGACCTCCAGCAGTTCTTC CSVGSQDLQQFF
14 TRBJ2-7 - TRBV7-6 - TGTGCCAGCAGCTTAGGTGGAGATACCTACGAGCAGTACTTC CASSLGGDTYEQYF
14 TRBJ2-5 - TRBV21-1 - TGTGCCAGCAGCGACGGACACGTCCAAGAGACCCAGTACTTC CASSDGHVQETQYF
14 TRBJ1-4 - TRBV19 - TGTGCCAGTAGCGGATCGGGACGAACTGAAAAACTGTTTTTT CASSGSGRTEKLFF
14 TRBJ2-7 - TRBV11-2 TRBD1 TGTGCCAGCAGCTCAGGGGACAGGATCCACGAGCAGTACTTC CASSSGDRIHEQYF
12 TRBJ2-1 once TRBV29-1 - TGCAGCGTAGAAAGGGGGGCCGATGAGCAGTTCTTC CSVERGADEQFF
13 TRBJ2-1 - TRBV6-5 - TGTGCCAGCATCGGGGGAGGACACAATGAGCAGTTCTTC CASIGGGHNEQFF
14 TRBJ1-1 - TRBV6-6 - TGTGCCAGCAGTCCAGGGACGGTGAACACTGAAGCTTTCTTT CASSPGTVNTEAFF
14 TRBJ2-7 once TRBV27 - TGTGCCAGCAGTTTATCGAGGCCAGCCTACGAGCAGTACTTC CASSLSRPAYEQYF
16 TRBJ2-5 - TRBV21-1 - TGTGCCAGCAGCATGGCGGGACAGGGAAGAAGTGAGACCCAGTACTTC CASSMAGQGRSETQYF
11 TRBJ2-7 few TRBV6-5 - TGTGCCAGCAGTAAGGGGCTCGAGCAGTACTTC CASSKGLEQYF
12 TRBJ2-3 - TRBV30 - TGTGCCTGGAGTGGTAGGGCAGATACGCAGTATTTT CAWSGRADTQYF
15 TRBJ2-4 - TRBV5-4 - TGTGCCAGCAGTTCCGACCTACTAGCCAAAAACATTCAGTACTTC CASSSDLLAKNIQYF
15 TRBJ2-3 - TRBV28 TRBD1 TGTGCCAGCAGGTCTCCGGGACAGGGGGCGGATACGCAGTATTTT CASRSPGQGADTQYF
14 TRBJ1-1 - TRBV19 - TGTGCCAGTAGTATGCAGCAGGGTAACACTGAAGCTTTCTTT CASSMQQGNTEAFF
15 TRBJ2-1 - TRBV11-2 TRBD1 TGTGCCAGCAGCTTTAACAGGGGAACGAGAGATGAGCAGTTCTTC CASSFNRGTRDEQFF
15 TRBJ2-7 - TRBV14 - TGTGCCAGCAGCCAAGGCACGGGAGTATATTACGAGCAGTACTTC CASSQGTGVYYEQYF
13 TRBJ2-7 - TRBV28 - TGTGCCAGCAGTTTAAGGACTGCCTACGAGCAGTACTTC CASSLRTAYEQYF
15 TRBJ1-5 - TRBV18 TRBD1 TGTGCCAGCTCACCCGACAGGGGGCCCAATCAGCCCCAGCATTTT CASSPDRGPNQPQHF
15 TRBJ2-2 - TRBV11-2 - TGTGCCAGCATTAGGACGTCCTCGAACACCGGGGAGCTGTTTTTT CASIRTSSNTGELFF
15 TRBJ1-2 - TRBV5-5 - TGTGCCAGCAGCCTGTCTTTGGACAGAATCTATGGCTACACCTTC CASSLSLDRIYGYTF
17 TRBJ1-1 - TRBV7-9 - TGTGCCAGCAGCTTACCCCTGACACTCTCTCTGAACACTGAAGCTTTCTTT CASSLPLTLSLNTEAFF
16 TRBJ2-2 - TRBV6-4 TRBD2 TGTGCCAGCAGGACTAGCGGGAGGCCGAACACCGGGGAGCTGTTTTTT CASRTSGRPNTGELFF
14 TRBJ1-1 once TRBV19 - TGTGCCAGTAGCCCACAGGATTTCTTCACTGAAGCTTTCTTT CASSPQDFFTEAFF
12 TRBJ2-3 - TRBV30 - TGTGCCTGGAGCCCAACAGGTAATACGCAGTATTTT CAWSPTGNTQYF
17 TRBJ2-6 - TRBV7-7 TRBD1 TGTGCCAGCAGCCCCCTAACCGGGACAGCTGGGGCCAACGTCCTGACTTTC CASSPLTGTAGANVLTF
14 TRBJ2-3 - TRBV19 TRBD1 TGTGCCAGTCATGATGGACAGGGTATTCATACGCAGTATTTT CASHDGQGIHTQYF